This TCR beta chain was profiled in a study of T cells after yellow fever vaccination. One entry per CDR3 protein, called by TCRdb with MiXCR from the 5' RACE reads. The table records hundreds of thousands of distinct CDR3 sequences, 5.2% of them present only once. The CDR3 runs 13 residues. The ends were cut back, 8 bases at V and 2 bases at J, with 12 bases in the middle. Looked up from germline, CDR1 is LNHDA and CDR2 is SQIVND (reference sequence). The clonotype comes from a man between 18 and 35 years old who received the YFV17D yellow fever vaccine. The gene calls are TRBV19 and TRBJ1-2; D might be TRBD1 (5 bases). The sample here was CD4+ T cells sorted from PBMCs, taken on the day of the yellow fever booster vaccination. CDR3 sequence: CASRQSLNYGYTF. CDR3 DNA: TGTGCCAGTCGACAGTCCTTAAACTATGGCTACACCTTC.